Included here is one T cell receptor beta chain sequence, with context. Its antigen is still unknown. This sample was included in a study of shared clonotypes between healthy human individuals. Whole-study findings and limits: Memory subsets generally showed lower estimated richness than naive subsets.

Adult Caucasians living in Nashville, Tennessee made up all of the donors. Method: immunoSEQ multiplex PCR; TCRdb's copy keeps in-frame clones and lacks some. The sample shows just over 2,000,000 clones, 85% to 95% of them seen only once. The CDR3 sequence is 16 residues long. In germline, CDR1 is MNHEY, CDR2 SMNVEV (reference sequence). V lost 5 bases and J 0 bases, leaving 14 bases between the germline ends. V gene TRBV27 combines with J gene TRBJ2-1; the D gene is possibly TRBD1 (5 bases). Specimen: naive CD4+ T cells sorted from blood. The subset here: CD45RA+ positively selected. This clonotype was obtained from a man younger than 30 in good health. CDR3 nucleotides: TGTGCCAGCAGTGATAGGGGTCTCTCCTCCTACAATGAGCAGTTCTTC. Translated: CASSDRGLSSYNEQFF.